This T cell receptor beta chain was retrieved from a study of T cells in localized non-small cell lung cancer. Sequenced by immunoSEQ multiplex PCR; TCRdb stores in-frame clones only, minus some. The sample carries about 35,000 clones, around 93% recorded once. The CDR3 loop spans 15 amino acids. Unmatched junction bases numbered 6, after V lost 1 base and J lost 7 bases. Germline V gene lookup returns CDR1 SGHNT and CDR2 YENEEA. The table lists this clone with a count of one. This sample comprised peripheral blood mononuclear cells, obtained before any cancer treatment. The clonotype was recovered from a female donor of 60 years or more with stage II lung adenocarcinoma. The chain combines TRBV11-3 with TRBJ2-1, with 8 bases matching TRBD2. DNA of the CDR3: TGTGCCAGCAGCTTAGCGGGAGGGCCGAGGAATGAGCAGTTCTTC. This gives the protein CASSLAGGPRNEQFF. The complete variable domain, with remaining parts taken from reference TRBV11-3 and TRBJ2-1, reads EAGVVQSPRYKIIEKKQPVAFWCNPISGHNTLYWYLQNLGQGPELLIRYENEEAVDDSQLPKDRFSAERLKGVDSTLKIQPAELGDSAVYLCASSLAGGPRNEQFFGPGTRLTVL.